This T cell receptor (beta chain) was identified during a study of T cell changes during pregnancy in multiple sclerosis. Sequenced by immunoSEQ multiplex PCR; TCRdb stores in-frame clones only, minus some. The table lists 60,000 or so clones, around 91% of them singletons. Germline values: CDR1 MNHEY, CDR2 SMNVEV (reference sequence). The CDR3 extends over 12 amino acids. Trimming shortened V by 3 bases and J by 7 bases, and 9 bases separated the two germline ends. This clonotype was sampled from a female donor in good health, enrolled as a control in a pregnancy study. Sequencing was performed on peripheral blood, taken in the second trimester of pregnancy. The V call is TRBV27, the J call TRBJ1-1; D remains unclear. CDR3 DNA sequence: TGTGCCAGCAGTTTGTCGGGTGTTGAAGCTTTCTTT. Encoded protein: CASSLSGVEAFF.